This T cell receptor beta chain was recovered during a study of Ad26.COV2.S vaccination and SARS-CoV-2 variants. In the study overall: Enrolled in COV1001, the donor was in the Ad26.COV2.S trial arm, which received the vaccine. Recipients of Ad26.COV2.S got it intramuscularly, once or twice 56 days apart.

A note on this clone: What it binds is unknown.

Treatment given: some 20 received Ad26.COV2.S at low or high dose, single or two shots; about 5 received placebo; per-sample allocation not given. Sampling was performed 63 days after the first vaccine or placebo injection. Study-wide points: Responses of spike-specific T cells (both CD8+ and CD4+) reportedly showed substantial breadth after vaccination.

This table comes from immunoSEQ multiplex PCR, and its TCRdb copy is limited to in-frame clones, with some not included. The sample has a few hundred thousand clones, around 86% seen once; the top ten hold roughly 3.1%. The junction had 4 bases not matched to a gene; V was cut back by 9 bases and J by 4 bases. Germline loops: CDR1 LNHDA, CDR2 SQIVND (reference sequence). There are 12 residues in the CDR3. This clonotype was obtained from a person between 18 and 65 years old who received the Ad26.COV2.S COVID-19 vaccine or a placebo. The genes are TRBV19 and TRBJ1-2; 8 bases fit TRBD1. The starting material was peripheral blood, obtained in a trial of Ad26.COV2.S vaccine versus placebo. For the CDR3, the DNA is TGTGCCAGCGACACAGGGGGCTATGGCTACACCTTC. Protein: CASDTGGYGYTF. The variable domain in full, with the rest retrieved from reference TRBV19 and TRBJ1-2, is DGGITQSPKYLFRKEGQNVTLSCEQNLNHDAMYWYRQDPGQGLRLIYYSQIVNDFQKGDIAEGYSVSREKKESFPLTVTSAQKNPTAFYLCASDTGGYGYTFGSGTRLTVV.